The 27 T cell receptor beta chains below were found in one sample sequenced in a study of cytomegalovirus exposure and HLA in healthy donors. The study ran its PCR with 60 Vbeta and 13 Jbeta primers. Here immunoSEQ multiplex PCR was the method, and the copy in TCRdb shows in-frame clones only, minus some. Among over 110,000 clones listed, approximately 80% were seen once. Input material: PBMCs. Source of these receptors: a woman aged 40 to 50 in good health and CMV-seropositive.

This clone was counted only a few times. The rearrangement uses TRBV30 and TRBJ2-1, with TRBD2 as a possible D gene (6 bases). The CDR3 contains 11 residues. Germline V gene sequence: CDR1 GTSNPN, CDR2 SVGIG (reference sequence). In DNA form, the CDR3 reads TGTGCAAGCTCGGAGGGGCATGAGCAGTTCTTC. It codes for CASSEGHEQFF.

This clone was picked up a small number of times. V usage is TRBV6-1 and J usage is TRBJ1-2; D perhaps matches TRBD1 (5 bases). Trimming removed 1 base from V and 7 bases from J, with 10 bases in between. Germline lookup yields CDR1 MNHNS and CDR2 SASEGT. This CDR3 spans 13 amino acids. Here the CDR3 DNA reads TGTGCCAGCAGTGAAGGGCAGGGAGGTGGCTACACCTTC. This codes for CASSEGQGGGYTF.

The chain is built from TRBV28 and TRBJ1-2; 7 bases agree with TRBD1. V lost 2 bases to trimming and J lost 6 bases; unmatched junction nucleotides: 6. CDR3 length equals 14 residues. The germline gives CDR1 MDHEN, CDR2 SYDVKM. The CDR3 DNA reads TGTGCCAGCAGTTTAAGGGCAGGGGGTAATGGCTACACCTTC. It is translated as CASSLRAGGNGYTF.

A word on this clone: This sample includes further DNA sequences coding for the same CDR3. The chain carries TRBV5-1 and TRBJ2-5, with D possibly being TRBD2 (6 bases). The CDR3 has 14 residues. The ends were cut back, 2 bases at V and 4 bases at J, with 12 bases in the middle. Germline loops: CDR1 SGHRS, CDR2 YFSETQ. The CDR3 loop is CASSLGQGGETQYF. The CDR3 DNA follows: TGCGCCAGCAGCTTAGGGCAGGGAGGAGAGACCCAGTACTTC.

The V gene is TRBV9, the J gene TRBJ2-1; possible D gene TRBD1, 6 bases. The V gene's germline CDR1 is SGDLS and CDR2 YYNGEE. This CDR3 contains 14 residues. The ends were cut back, 0 bases at V and 8 bases at J, with 12 bases in the middle. In DNA form, the CDR3 reads TGTGCCAGCAGCGTAGGGGGGCAAGTAGATGAGCAGTTCTTC. Protein sequence: CASSVGGQVDEQFF.

V is TRBV4-1 and J is TRBJ1-4; no reliable D call. Trimming took 2 bases from V and 5 from J, leaving 9 bases between them. The CDR3 contains 14 residues. Germline V CDR1 and CDR2: MGHRA, YSYEKL. In DNA, the CDR3 is TGCGCCAGCAGCCAACAGGTCGGAAATGAAAAACTGTTTTTT. Protein sequence: CASSQQVGNEKLFF.

V is TRBV19 and J is TRBJ2-1, with unresolved D. CDR3 length: 13 residues. With 3 bases removed from V and 3 bases from J, the gap between germline ends came to 6 bases. Germline V CDR1 and CDR2: LNHDA, SQIVND (reference sequence). CDR3 sequence (DNA): TGTGCCAGTAGTATTTCCTTCTACAATGAGCAGTTCTTC. It codes for CASSISFYNEQFF.

J is TRBJ1-2 and V is TRBV6-6, with a tentative D call TRBD1 (5 bases). Germline CDR1 MNHNY, CDR2 SVGAGI (reference sequence). Deletions cut 0 bases from V and 8 bases from J, with 13 bases between. The CDR3 sequence is 14 residues long. The CDR3 region has the DNA TGTGCCAGCAGTTACTCATACACAGGTATCGGCTACACCTTC. Translating gives CASSYSYTGIGYTF.

Comments on this clone: Within the sample, other DNA sequences also encode this same CDR3. V gene TRBV11-3 combines with J gene TRBJ1-1; no reliable D call. The CDR3 sequence is 12 residues long. V lost 2 bases, J lost 2 bases, and 3 bases lay in between. CDR1 SGHNT and CDR2 YENEEA come from the germline V gene. The CDR3 is CASSLLNTEAFF. The DNA of the CDR3 is TGTGCCAGCAGCTTACTTAACACTGAAGCTTTCTTT.

This sequence joins TRBV5-1 and TRBJ2-1; the match to TRBD1 covers 9 bases. Trimming removed 4 bases from V and 3 bases from J; junction bases left unmatched: 5. The CDR3 is made up of 15 amino acids. The germline V gene encodes CDR1 SGHRS and CDR2 YFSETQ. The CDR3 DNA is TGCGCCAGCAGCCCGGACAGGGGCGGCTACAATGAGCAGTTCTTC. Its protein is CASSPDRGGYNEQFF.

This chain connects TRBV4-1 to TRBJ2-2; no clear D. Trimming cost V 2 bases and J 1 base, with 11 bases left between them. CDR3 length: 16 residues. Germline V gene sequence: CDR1 MGHRA, CDR2 YSYEKL. The CDR3 spells CASSQRLSENTGELFF. The CDR3 DNA is TGCGCCAGCAGCCAACGGTTAAGTGAGAACACCGGGGAGCTGTTTTTT.

This clone has a single count. This chain joins TRBV19 and TRBJ2-1; 8 bases are shared with TRBD1. Trimming took 5 bases from V and 4 from J; bases not matched to a gene: 10. CDR1 is LNHDA and CDR2 is SQIVND in the germline V gene (reference sequence). This CDR3 spans 16 amino acids. CDR3 in DNA: TGTGCCAGTAGTGCAGGACAGGGCGGAAAGTACAATGAGCAGTTCTTC. It translates to CASSAGQGGKYNEQFF.

This clone occurred once. The chain is built from TRBV5-1 and TRBJ1-3; D remains unclear. Trimming cost V 5 bases and J 1 base, with 7 bases left between them. The CDR3 is made up of 13 amino acids. The germline CDR1 and CDR2 sequences are SGHRS and YFSETQ. CDR3 amino acids: CASRLQSGNTIYF. The CDR3 DNA reads TGCGCCAGCAGGTTGCAATCTGGAAACACCATATATTTT. Together with reference TRBV5-1 and TRBJ1-3, the CDR3 gives the full variable domain: KAGVTQTPRYLIKTRGQQVTLSCSPISGHRSVSWYQQTPGQGLQFLFEYFSETQRNKGNFPGRFSGRQFSNSRSEMNVSTLELGDSALYLCASRLQSGNTIYFGEGSWLTVV.

In nucleotides, the CDR3 is TGTGCCAGTAGTCCTGGGACAGTCTACGAGCAGTACTTC. This codes for CASSPGTVYEQYF. This chain uses TRBV19 with TRBJ2-7, with 7 bases identical to TRBD1. CDR3 size: 13 residues. Losses at the gene ends were 5 bases for V and 3 bases for J; bases not matched to a gene: 4. CDR1 and CDR2 from the germline V gene are LNHDA and SQIVND (reference sequence).

The rearrangement links TRBV5-6 to TRBJ2-3; 14 bases map to TRBD2. Germline assignment: CDR1 SGHDT and CDR2 YYEEEE. This CDR3 comprises 17 residues. V gave up 1 base and J gave up 2 bases; unmatched junction bases: 3. The CDR3 DNA reads TGTGCCAGCAGCTTGTGGGGACTAGCGGGGGCCACAGATACGCAGTATTTT. Translated: CASSLWGLAGATDTQYF.

The chain's CDR3 is CASEGAGSTDTQYF. Here the CDR3 DNA reads TGTGCCAGCGAGGGAGCGGGGAGCACAGATACGCAGTATTTT. The chain joins TRBV6-1 to TRBJ2-3; 7 nucleotides align to TRBD2. With V trimmed by 8 bases and J by 0 bases, 5 bases remained unmatched. CDR3 size: 14 residues. Germline V gene data show CDR1 as MNHNS and CDR2 as SASEGT.

This clone was found a few times. The chain carries TRBV5-4 and TRBJ1-5; 8 positions match TRBD1. V was clipped by 4 bases and J by 11 bases; unmatched bases: 8. Germline V gene data show CDR1 as SGHNT and CDR2 as YYREEE (reference sequence). CDR3 size: 13 residues. The CDR3 sequence: CASSLDRAGAQHF. CDR3 coding DNA: TGTGCCAGCAGCCTGGACAGGGCTGGGGCCCAGCATTTT.

This chain links TRBV5-1 with TRBJ2-2, with D uncertain. V was cut by 0 bases and J by 2 bases, with 11 bases left in between. This CDR3 spans 16 amino acids. Germline V gene sequence: CDR1 SGHRS, CDR2 YFSETQ. The CDR3 sequence: CASSLAGTSNTGELFF. As DNA, the CDR3 is TGCGCCAGCAGCTTGGCAGGCACATCAAACACCGGGGAGCTGTTTTTT.

This clone was counted once. V is TRBV2 and J is TRBJ1-5; D is unclear. The V gene lost 5 bases and the J gene lost 1 base, with 12 bases spanning the gap. Germline CDR1 SNHLY, CDR2 FYNNEI. The CDR3 length is 15 residues. CDR3 sequence (DNA): TGTGCCAGCAGTCTAGCTGACGGGAGCAATCAGCCCCAGCATTTT. Translation gives CASSLADGSNQPQHF.

The CDR3 bases are TGTGCCAGCAGCGTAGTCCTAGCTGCTAGCACAGATACGCAGTATTTT. Translated, it gives CASSVVLAASTDTQYF. The genes are TRBV9 and TRBJ2-3; perhaps TRBD2 as D (5 bases). CDR3 length equals 16 residues. Per the germline V gene, CDR1 is SGDLS and CDR2 is YYNGEE. Trimming removed 0 bases at V and 0 bases at J, with 11 bases between.

The chain recombines TRBV5-1 with TRBJ2-6; no clear D gene. The CDR3 loop spans 12 amino acids. V lost 9 bases and J lost 0, with 4 bases in between. Germline CDR1 and CDR2: SGHRS and YFSETQ. CDR3 coding DNA: TGCGCCACCCTCTCTGGGGCCAACGTCCTGACTTTC. Protein sequence: CATLSGANVLTF.

Only one count was recorded for this clone. The rearrangement joins TRBV5-5 to TRBJ1-5, with D unresolved. CDR1 and CDR2 from the germline V gene are SGHKS and YYEKEE (reference sequence). The V gene lost 3 bases and the J gene lost 0 bases, with 10 bases spanning the gap. The CDR3 length is 15 residues. This chain's CDR3 is CASSWIADSNQPQHF. The DNA for the CDR3 is TGTGCCAGCAGCTGGATAGCCGATAGCAATCAGCCCCAGCATTTT.

The V call is TRBV7-2, the J call TRBJ1-2, with D possibly matching TRBD1 (5 bases). Germline CDR1 reads SGHTA; CDR2 reads FQGNSA. This CDR3 has 15 residues. Trimming left V 3 bases short and J 3 bases short, with 14 bases between. The CDR3 sequence is CASSLGLGRDYGYTF. In DNA, the CDR3 is TGTGCCAGCAGCTTGGGTCTAGGCAGGGACTATGGCTACACCTTC.

The chain uses TRBV6-1 and TRBJ2-3, with 7 nucleotides matching TRBD2. The CDR3 consists of 17 residues. V was clipped by 0 bases and J by 1 base; unmatched bases: 7. Germline values: CDR1 MNHNS, CDR2 SASEGT. CDR3 region: CASSEALGSGGTDTQYF. CDR3 in DNA: TGTGCCAGCAGTGAAGCGTTAGGGAGCGGGGGCACAGATACGCAGTATTTT.

V gene TRBV11-2 combines with J gene TRBJ1-1; weak D call: TRBD1 (5 bases). Trimming pared 5 bases from V and 0 bases from J, leaving 10 bases between. The CDR3 length is 14 residues. Germline values: CDR1 SGHAT, CDR2 FQNNGV. The chain's CDR3 is CASSPGLMNTEAFF. For the CDR3, the DNA is TGTGCCAGCAGCCCGGGACTGATGAACACTGAAGCTTTCTTT.

The rearrangement links TRBV5-6 to TRBJ2-7; D not resolved. In germline, CDR1 is SGHDT, CDR2 YYEEEE. The CDR3 runs to 12 residues. Trimming removed 2 bases from V and 0 bases from J, with 3 bases in between. The CDR3 sequence is CASSFLSYEQYF. The CDR3 DNA follows: TGTGCCAGCAGCTTCCTCTCCTACGAGCAGTACTTC.

This rearrangement joins TRBV7-9 to TRBJ2-2, with 7 bases fitting TRBD2. CDR3 length: 17 amino acids. V dropped 2 bases and J dropped 5; count of bases not matched to a gene: 11. Germline assignment: CDR1 SEHNR and CDR2 FQNEAQ (reference sequence). CDR3 sequence reads: CASSLTRRETVTGELFF. Here the CDR3 DNA reads TGTGCCAGCAGCTTAACTCGGCGGGAGACGGTTACCGGGGAGCTGTTTTTT. The entire variable domain, with the rest obtained from reference TRBV7-9 and TRBJ2-2, is as follows: DTGVSQNPRHKITKRGQNVTFRCDPISEHNRLYWYRQTLGQGPEFLTYFQNEAQLEKSRLLSDRFSAERPKGSFSTLEIQRTEQGDSAMYLCASSLTRRETVTGELFFGEGSRLTVL.